This entry is about one TCR beta chain. This record comes from a study of early T cells in non-severe SARS-CoV-2 infection. Overall study context: Unsorted whole-blood RNA was sequenced in bulk, leaving chains unpaired.

MiXCR, applied by TCRdb to the 5' RACE reads, yields one record per CDR3 protein. The table has approximately 81,000 distinct CDR3 sequences, over 13% seen once; the top ten hold roughly 3%. The CDR3 totals 14 residues. The V gene end was trimmed by 2 bases and the J gene end by 2 bases; junction bases not matched to a gene: 4. Germline lookup yields CDR1 SGHRS and CDR2 YFSETQ. The chain joins TRBV5-1 to TRBJ2-7; TRBD2 aligns across 7 bases. Sequencing was carried out using whole blood. This clonotype was sampled from an adult who was a healthcare worker with PCR-confirmed SARS-CoV-2 infection or an uninfected control (not recorded which). The DNA for the CDR3 is TGCGCCAGCAGCTTTCCCGGGACTACCTACGAGCAGTACTTC. Protein: CASSFPGTTYEQYF.